Below are 9 T cell receptor beta chains sequenced from a single sample in a study of OX40 agonist ivuxolimab in advanced cancers. Sequenced by immunoSEQ multiplex PCR; TCRdb stores in-frame clones only, minus some. The sample yields about 49,000 clones, around 81% seen once. The sequences come from CD4+ or CD8+ T cells sorted from blood, collected in a trial of the OX40 agonist ivuxolimab. These receptors came from an adult with an advanced solid tumor such as melanoma, head and neck, liver or kidney cancer.

This chain links TRBV11-3 with TRBJ1-5; D is ambiguous. The CDR3 is made up of 15 amino acids. The V and J ends lost 8 bases and 1 base respectively, with 15 bases between them. In germline, CDR1 is SGHNT, CDR2 YENEEA. CDR3 loop: CASAPGIESNQPQHF. The CDR3 nucleotides read TGTGCCAGCGCCCCTGGCATTGAGAGCAATCAGCCCCAGCATTTT.

V is TRBV7-9 and J is TRBJ2-2, with D unclear. Trimming left V 2 bases short and J 1 base short, with 8 bases between. The CDR3 totals 15 residues. CDR1 and CDR2 from the germline V gene are SEHNR and FQNEAQ (reference sequence). The CDR3 here is CASSLLQENTGELFF. DNA for the CDR3: TGTGCCAGCAGCTTATTGCAAGAGAACACCGGGGAGCTGTTTTTT.

The chain links TRBV19 to TRBJ2-3; D perhaps matches TRBD2 (7 bases). The V gene lost 1 base and the J gene lost 5 bases, with 19 bases spanning the gap. CDR1 and CDR2 from the germline V gene are LNHDA and SQIVND (reference sequence). The CDR3 is 17 amino acids. CDR3 DNA: TGTGCCAGTAGTATAGTGTCGTTTGGGGGGGCGGAAGATACGCAGTATTTT. This sequence encodes CASSIVSFGGAEDTQYF.

This clone has just a few counts. J is TRBJ1-1 and V is TRBV10-1; the D is unclear. With 3 bases removed from V and 0 bases from J, the gap between germline ends came to 8 bases. This CDR3 region has 14 residues. The germline V gene encodes CDR1 WNHNN and CDR2 SYGVQD (reference sequence). CDR3 nucleotides: TGCGCCAGCAGTGACTCAGGCCTGAACACTGAAGCTTTCTTT. It specifies CASSDSGLNTEAFF.

The chain has TRBV11-3 and TRBJ2-1; 8 positions agree with TRBD1. Germline V gene sequence: CDR1 SGHNT, CDR2 YENEEA. Losses at the gene ends were 4 bases for V and 1 base for J; bases not matched to a gene: 3. This CDR3 spans 15 amino acids. The DNA of the CDR3 is TGTGCCAGCAGCTCCGGGACAGGATCCTACAATGAGCAGTTCTTC. Its translation: CASSSGTGSYNEQFF.

The chain couples TRBV30 to TRBJ2-7, with 10 nucleotides matching TRBD1. In germline, CDR1 is GTSNPN, CDR2 SVGIG (reference sequence). The CDR3 runs 14 residues. V lost 2 bases to trimming and J lost 4 bases; unmatched junction nucleotides: 5. The CDR3 region has the DNA TGTGCCTGGAGTTCCGGGACAGGGGTTTACGAGCAGTACTTC. Translation: CAWSSGTGVYEQYF.

This clone was picked up one time. This chain joins TRBV28 and TRBJ2-1; tentative D call: TRBD2 (5 bases). Germline V gives CDR1 MDHEN, CDR2 SYDVKM. Trimming stripped 3 bases from V and 3 bases from J, with 9 bases between. This CDR3 is 14 amino acids long. CDR3 amino acids: CASSFDGGYNEQFF. The CDR3 DNA reads as TGTGCCAGCAGTTTCGACGGAGGCTACAATGAGCAGTTCTTC. Complete variable domain (other parts from reference TRBV28 and TRBJ2-1): DVKVTQSSRYLVKRTGEKVFLECVQDMDHENMFWYRQDPGLGLRLIYFSYDVKMKEKGDIPEGYSVSREKKERFSLILESASTNQTSMYLCASSFDGGYNEQFFGPGTRLTVL.

There are a few counts of this clone. J is TRBJ1-5 and V is TRBV9; no firm D call. CDR1 SGDLS and CDR2 YYNGEE come from the germline V gene. CDR3 length: 13 amino acids. V lost 3 bases and J lost 3, with 7 bases in between. The CDR3 coding sequence is TGTGCCAGCAGCGATGGCTCCAATCAGCCCCAGCATTTT. It codes for CASSDGSNQPQHF.

This clone was observed once. The chain links TRBV13 to TRBJ2-7, with D possibly TRBD1 on 6 matching bases. V lost 0 bases and J lost 0, with 9 bases in between. The length of the CDR3 is 15 residues. Germline CDR1 and CDR2: PRHDT and FYEKMQ (reference sequence). The CDR3 is CASSLGGTLSYEQYF. In DNA, the CDR3 is TGTGCCAGCAGCTTAGGCGGGACACTCTCCTACGAGCAGTACTTC.